This passage covers 9 T cell receptor beta chains from one sample sequenced in a study of response to subunit inactivated influenza vaccine (dated by TCRdb to 2017 to 2018). The method behind the library was RT-PCR. TCRdb records Illumina HiSeq 2500 as the sequencer. TCRdb reprocessing: public reads trimmed at Q25 with fastp, clones called with MiXCR, in-frame beta chains kept. Every entry covers one CDR3 protein and lists the most common genes and DNA from its rows. The sample table records about 190,000 distinct CDR3 sequences; approximately 15% of these occur just once. The ten largest clones capture 26% of the sample. The material sequenced was CD8+ T cells sorted from PBMCs, taken around 5 days after vaccination. These receptors were obtained from a man aged 45-60 years who received an inactivated influenza vaccine. Donor details come from another sample of the same person, matched by shared clones.

This clonotype was seen a few times. The CDR3 DNA reads as TGTGCCAGCAGTTACTCGAGACTAGCGGGAGACTACGAGCAGTACTTC. Translation gives CASSYSRLAGDYEQYF. The chain is built from TRBV6-2 or TRBV6-3 and TRBJ2-7; TRBD2 matches at 12 bases. Germline V CDR1 and CDR2: MNHEY, SVGEGT. The CDR3 is 16 residues long. V was clipped by 0 bases and J by 3 bases; unmatched bases: 3.

This clonotype appeared a few times. The V gene is TRBV6-5, the J gene TRBJ2-1; perhaps TRBD1 as D (6 bases). Trimming removed 3 bases from V and 6 bases from J, with 12 bases in between. This CDR3 has 14 amino acids. Looked up from germline, CDR1 is MNHEY and CDR2 is SVGAGI. Here the CDR3 DNA reads TGTGCCAGCAGTTATATCCAGGGGCGCAATGAGCAGTTCTTC. Protein: CASSYIQGRNEQFF.

This clonotype was observed a few times. This CDR3 reads CASSQGPGGTSSYNEQFF. In nucleotides, the CDR3 is TGCGCCAGCAGCCAAGGTCCGGGAGGGACGAGCTCCTACAATGAGCAGTTCTTC. This sequence joins TRBV4-3 and TRBJ2-1, with 8 bases that match TRBD2. Looked up from germline, CDR1 is LGHNA and CDR2 is YSLEER. J gave up 0 bases and V 1 base, and 8 bases lay outside the gene matches. The CDR3 runs 18 residues.

The J gene is TRBJ2-3, the V gene TRBV28, with D uncertain. The V end was cut by 8 bases, the J end by 8 bases, with 23 bases between. Germline-derived CDR1 and CDR2 are MDHEN and SYDVKM. This CDR3 contains 15 residues. The CDR3 region has the DNA TGTGCCAGCCGAGCCCTGGTTGGTACAGCTGGTACGCAGTATTTT. Encoded protein: CASRALVGTAGTQYF.

The sample holds many counts of this clonotype. This sequence joins TRBV12-3 or TRBV12-4 and TRBJ2-7; D might be TRBD2 (6 bases). V was cut by 1 base and J by 5 bases, with 15 bases left in between. The CDR3 contains 15 residues. In DNA, the CDR3 is TGTGCCAGCAGTTTAGGAAGGGACTTAAGGGACGAGCAGTACTTC. Protein product: CASSLGRDLRDEQYF.

This clonotype turned up a few times. The chain recombines TRBV7-9 with TRBJ1-1; 8 nucleotides agree with TRBD1. The CDR3 covers 15 residues. The germline V gene has CDR1 SEHNR and CDR2 FQNEAQ (reference sequence). After removal of 2 bases from V and 3 bases from J, the junction contained 5 bases not matched to a gene. CDR3 nucleotides: TGTGCCAGCAGCTTAAGGAACAGGGGGGACACTGAAGCTTTCTTT. Protein: CASSLRNRGDTEAFF.

This clonotype showed up just a few times. The chain couples TRBV2 to TRBJ1-2; D may be TRBD1 (5 bases). The CDR3 loop spans 16 amino acids. V was pared by 1 base and J by 5 bases, with 17 bases between. CDR1 SNHLY and CDR2 FYNNEI come from the germline V gene. CDR3 amino acids: CASSEVGASRIYGYTF. CDR3 nucleotides: TGTGCCAGCAGTGAAGTTGGGGCCTCGAGAATTTATGGCTACACCTTC.

This clonotype was seen at least ten times. The V gene is TRBV28, the J gene TRBJ2-1; tentatively, D is TRBD1 (5 bases). The CDR3 totals 12 residues. V was trimmed by 2 bases and J by 9 bases, leaving 8 bases between them. Germline-derived CDR1 and CDR2 are MDHEN and SYDVKM. CDR3 amino acids: CASSLDSVEQFF. The CDR3 DNA is TGTGCCAGCAGTTTAGACAGCGTTGAGCAGTTCTTC. Complete variable domain (other parts from reference TRBV28 and TRBJ2-1): DVKVTQSSRYLVKRTGEKVFLECVQDMDHENMFWYRQDPGLGLRLIYFSYDVKMKEKGDIPEGYSVSREKKERFSLILESASTNQTSMYLCASSLDSVEQFFGPGTRLTVL.

Details on this clonotype: The junction departs from the called germline gene at one end, perhaps through a read error. The rearrangement uses TRBV10-3 and TRBJ1-2; D may be TRBD1 (6 bases). The germline V gene encodes CDR1 ENHRY and CDR2 SYGVKD. This CDR3 comprises 15 residues. CDR3 sequence: CAVSEIGGADYGYTF. The CDR3 DNA reads as TGTGCCGTCAGTGAGATTGGGGGCGCAGACTATGGCTACACCTTC.